These 27 T cell receptor beta chains were all obtained from the same sample, sequenced in a study of regulatory T cells in long-lasting Graves disease. Libraries of TCR beta came from iRepertoire HTBI primers plus Arm-PCR of CDR3 regions. In TCRdb, the multiplex PCR reads were re-called with MiXCR into one record per CDR3 protein. The data show roughly 380,000 distinct CDR3 sequences, about a sixth seen once. Time point in this sample: newly diagnosed GD, antithyroid drugs for less than 3 months. RNA from PBMCs was the source of the TCR library. This sample also appeared in a second study, on T cells in Graves' hyperthyroidism and ophthalmopathy.

This material consisted of peripheral blood mononuclear cells (PBMCs), taken at new diagnosis, from a patient treated with antithyroid drugs. All receptors come from a man in his forties with Graves disease.

The chain combines TRBV2 with TRBJ2-5; 9 nucleotides line up with TRBD2. Trimming removed 6 bases from V and 7 bases from J; junction bases left unmatched: 9. The germline CDR1 and CDR2 sequences are SNHLY and FYNNEI. The CDR3 is 14 amino acids. The CDR3 region is CASSKVAGEGTQYF. The CDR3 nucleotides read TGTGCCAGCAGCAAAGTAGCGGGGGAAGGGACCCAGTACTTC.

This clonotype turned up a few times. The gene calls are TRBV15 and TRBJ1-4, with 9 bases fitting TRBD1. CDR3 length equals 16 residues. The V gene end was trimmed by 2 bases and the J gene end by 3 bases; junction bases not matched to a gene: 4. Germline CDR1 is LNHNV and CDR2 is YYDKDF (reference sequence). In DNA, the CDR3 is TGTGCCACCAGCAGAAAACAGGGGGCCCCTAATGAAAAACTGTTTTTT. It encodes CATSRKQGAPNEKLFF.

There are a few counts of this clonotype. The rearrangement uses TRBV18 and TRBJ2-7; 7 bases are a match to TRBD1. The germline V gene has CDR1 KGHSH and CDR2 LQKENI. The CDR3 runs to 15 residues. Trimming removed 2 bases from V and 0 bases from J; junction bases left unmatched: 4. The CDR3 bases are TGTGCCAGCTCACCAGCGACAGGGAGCTCCTACGAGCAGTACTTC. Its protein is CASSPATGSSYEQYF.

This clonotype was detected only a few times. The chain carries TRBV19 and TRBJ2-3; TRBD2 matches 16 bases. The germline gives CDR1 LNHDA, CDR2 SQIVND (reference sequence). The CDR3 sequence is 19 residues long. V dropped 4 bases and J dropped 2; count of bases not matched to a gene: 9. The DNA for the CDR3 is TGTGCCAGTAGTAGGGGACTAGCGGGGGGGCGTCCCTCCACAGATACGCAGTATTTT. Translating it yields CASSRGLAGGRPSTDTQYF.

This clonotype showed up many times. This chain links TRBV7-8 with TRBJ2-7; 9 bases fit TRBD1. CDR3 length: 14 amino acids. Germline trimming cut 5 bases from V and 2 bases from J; bases unmatched to any gene: 4. Germline V gene lookup returns CDR1 SGHVS and CDR2 FQNEAQ. In nucleotides, the CDR3 is TGTGCCAGCAGCGACCGGGACAGGGCCTACGAGCAGTACTTC. Translated: CASSDRDRAYEQYF.

The chain is built from TRBV2 and TRBJ2-1, with D tentatively TRBD2 (6 bases). The CDR3 runs 14 residues. The germline gives CDR1 SNHLY, CDR2 FYNNEI. Trimming stripped 4 bases from V and 4 bases from J, with 11 bases between. This CDR3 is CASSARDWYNEQFF. The CDR3, as DNA: TGTGCCAGCAGTGCCCGGGACTGGTACAATGAGCAGTTCTTC.

Only a few counts were recorded for this clonotype. The chain couples TRBV7-2 to TRBJ1-6; TRBD1 might be the D (6 bases). The CDR3 sequence is 16 residues long. V was trimmed by 0 bases and J by 10 bases, leaving 16 bases between them. Per germline, CDR1 SGHTA and CDR2 FQGNSA. The CDR3 reads CASSLAGAGEGSPLHF. The CDR3 DNA follows: TGTGCCAGCAGCTTAGCGGGGGCAGGGGAAGGGTCACCCCTCCACTTT. Variable domain in full (rest from reference TRBV7-2 and TRBJ1-6): GAGVSQSPSNKVTEKGKDVELRCDPISGHTALYWYRQSLGQGLEFLIYFQGNSAPDKSGLPSDRFSAERTGGSVSTLTIQRTQQEDSAVYLCASSLAGAGEGSPLHFGNGTRLTVT.

This clonotype was picked up many times. The chain combines TRBV13 with TRBJ1-6; D is perhaps TRBD1 (6 bases). Germline loops: CDR1 PRHDT, CDR2 FYEKMQ (reference sequence). V shed 5 bases and J shed 9 bases, with 14 bases lying between them. CDR3 length equals 14 residues. For the CDR3, the DNA is TGTGCCAGCAGCCTTAGCGCAGGGGTTTCACCCCTCCACTTT. Translation gives CASSLSAGVSPLHF. The full variable domain, rest sourced from reference TRBV13 and TRBJ1-6, is AAGVIQSPRHLIKEKRETATLKCYPIPRHDTVYWYQQGPGQDPQFLISFYEKMQSDKGSIPDRFSAQQFSDYHSELNMSSLELGDSALYFCASSLSAGVSPLHFGNGTRLTVT.

This clonotype has ten or more counts. This chain joins TRBV7-2 and TRBJ2-7; D may be TRBD1 or TRBD2 (6 bases each). Trimming removed 6 bases from V and 6 bases from J, with 15 bases in between. This CDR3 has 13 amino acids. Germline V gene lookup returns CDR1 SGHTA and CDR2 FQGNSA. CDR3 DNA sequence: TGTGCCAGCAGTCTGGAGGGGGGTCGCGAGCAGTACTTC. Its translation is CASSLEGGREQYF.

This clonotype was recorded many times. The chain has TRBV10-1 and TRBJ2-3, with D unresolved. Trimming pared 10 bases from V and 0 bases from J, leaving 11 bases between. The CDR3 is 13 amino acids. CDR1 and CDR2 (germline): WNHNN, SYGVQD (reference sequence). The CDR3: CAKAPTSTDTQYF. CDR3 DNA: TGCGCCAAGGCACCGACTAGCACAGATACGCAGTATTTT.

The chain is built from TRBV24-1 and TRBJ2-1; TRBD1 matches 9 bases. Germline CDR1 and CDR2: KGHDR and SFDVKD. With V trimmed by 4 bases and J by 5 bases, 5 bases remained unmatched. The CDR3 has 15 amino acids. The CDR3 here is CATSEGQGRDNEQFF. DNA for the CDR3: TGTGCCACCAGTGAAGGACAGGGGAGAGACAATGAGCAGTTCTTC.

This clonotype was found many times. This chain uses TRBV29-1 with TRBJ2-3; 8 bases line up with TRBD1. J gave up 8 bases and V 6 bases, and 13 bases lay outside the gene matches. This CDR3 has 14 amino acids. The V gene's germline CDR1 is SQVTM and CDR2 ANQGSEA. The CDR3 here is CSVDAGGGSATQYF. The CDR3 DNA sequence: TGCAGCGTAGATGCAGGGGGCGGCTCAGCTACGCAGTATTTT.

The gene calls are TRBV4-1 and TRBJ2-2; 9 nucleotides agree with TRBD2. This CDR3 has 15 residues. Germline V lookup: CDR1 MGHRA, CDR2 YSYEKL. Unmatched junction bases numbered 6, after V lost 4 bases and J lost 6 bases. The CDR3 reads CASSRSGLAPGELFF. The CDR3 DNA reads TGCGCCAGCAGCCGAAGTGGACTAGCGCCCGGGGAGCTGTTTTTT.

V usage is TRBV12-3 or TRBV12-4 and J usage is TRBJ2-2; possibly TRBD1 or TRBD2 for D (5 bases each). V was cut by 7 bases and J by 8 bases, with 14 bases left in between. The CDR3 is made up of 13 amino acids. The CDR3 bases are TGTGCCAGCACCCTGGGGGAGTATGGGGAGCTGTTTTTT. Its protein is CASTLGEYGELFF.

The sample holds many counts of this clonotype. The rearrangement uses TRBV20-1 and TRBJ1-5; D remains ambiguous. Germline lookup yields CDR1 DFQATT and CDR2 SNEGSKA (reference sequence). The CDR3 totals 12 residues. V gave up 3 bases and J gave up 8 bases, with 11 bases separating them. The DNA of the CDR3 is TGCAGTGCTAGGGAGGAAATCGAGCCCCAGCATTTT. Amino acids: CSAREEIEPQHF.

To note about this clonotype: This sequence may be a read error, since a much larger clone differs from it by one base. V and J are TRBV6-1 and TRBJ1-5; possibly TRBD1 for D (5 bases). The germline V and J ends were trimmed by 5 bases and 2 bases, with 13 bases remaining between them. The CDR3 runs to 15 residues. Germline-derived CDR1 and CDR2 are MNHNS and SASEGT. The CDR3 protein is CASSPIGGGNQPQHF. The DNA for the CDR3 is TGTGCCAGCAGTCCAATCGGGGGAGGCAATCAGCCCCAGCATTTT.

The gene calls are TRBV20-1 and TRBJ2-7; 8 bases fit TRBD1. Per the germline V gene, CDR1 is DFQATT and CDR2 is SNEGSKA (reference sequence). The CDR3 extends over 13 amino acids. J gave up 1 base and V 5 bases, and 4 bases lay outside the gene matches. The CDR3 reads CSAYRDRSYEQYF. The DNA for the CDR3 is TGCAGTGCTTACCGGGACAGGTCCTACGAGCAGTACTTC.

Many counts were recorded for this clonotype. The genes are TRBV3-1 and TRBJ1-5; D ambiguous. This CDR3 is 14 amino acids long. The germline V and J ends were trimmed by 2 bases and 9 bases, with 14 bases remaining between them. Germline V gene lookup returns CDR1 LGHDT and CDR2 YNNKEL (reference sequence). The CDR3, as DNA: TGTGCCAGCAGCCAACATCATCGAACCCTGCCCCAGCATTTT. It translates to CASSQHHRTLPQHF. Together with reference TRBV3-1 and TRBJ1-5, the CDR3 gives the full variable domain: DTAVSQTPKYLVTQMGNDKSIKCEQNLGHDTMYWYKQDSKKFLKIMFSYNNKELIINETVPNRFSPKSPDKAHLNLHINSLELGDSAVYFCASSQHHRTLPQHFGDGTRLSIL.

Of note for this clonotype: Since a much larger clone is just one base distant, this may be a read error. The rearrangement joins TRBV9 to TRBJ2-4, with D possibly TRBD2 on 5 matching bases. The CDR3 covers 15 residues. V lost 1 base and J lost 13, with 21 bases in between. Germline CDR1 SGDLS, CDR2 YYNGEE. The CDR3 bases are TGTGCCAGCAGCGTACGCGAGCGGACCTACAATGAGCAGTACTTC. Its protein product is CASSVRERTYNEQYF.

J is TRBJ1-5 and V is TRBV7-3; D not resolved. Germline assignment: CDR1 SGHTA and CDR2 FQGTGA. The CDR3 spans 14 residues. V lost 5 bases, J lost 4 bases, and 12 bases lay in between. The CDR3 loop reads CASSPPLGNQPQHF. The DNA for the CDR3 is TGTGCCAGCAGCCCCCCCCTTGGGAATCAGCCCCAGCATTTT. The whole variable domain, remainder taken from reference TRBV7-3 and TRBJ1-5, is GAGVSQTPSNKVTEKGKYVELRCDPISGHTALYWYRQSLGQGPEFLIYFQGTGAADDSGLPNDRFFAVRPEGSVSTLKIQRTERGDSAVYLCASSPPLGNQPQHFGDGTRLSIL.

This clonotype was counted at least ten times. The rearrangement links TRBV2 to TRBJ1-5; maybe TRBD1 (6 bases). This CDR3 region has 13 residues. V was cut by 6 bases and J by 7 bases, with 13 bases left in between. Germline V lookup: CDR1 SNHLY, CDR2 FYNNEI. The CDR3 region is CASRPGGGQPQHF. CDR3 in DNA: TGTGCCAGCAGGCCCGGGGGCGGACAGCCCCAGCATTTT. Filled out from reference TRBV2 and TRBJ1-5, the complete variable domain reads EPEVTQTPSHQVTQMGQEVILRCVPISNHLYFYWYRQILGQKVEFLVSFYNNEISEKSEIFDDQFSVERPDGSNFTLKIRSTKLEDSAMYFCASRPGGGQPQHFGDGTRLSIL.

This clonotype was seen ten or more times. The chain's CDR3 is CASSLLLAGGRTDTQYF. DNA for the CDR3: TGCGCCAGCAGCCTACTTCTAGCGGGGGGACGCACAGATACGCAGTATTTT. V and J are TRBV4-1 and TRBJ2-3, with 11 bases lining up with TRBD2. This CDR3 comprises 17 residues. The junction had 7 bases not matched to a gene; V was cut back by 4 bases and J by 1 base. Germline CDR1 MGHRA, CDR2 YSYEKL.

This clonotype was picked up many times. This chain uses TRBV5-1 with TRBJ1-1, with a possible D match to TRBD1 (5 bases). The V gene's germline CDR1 is SGHRS and CDR2 YFSETQ. There are 15 residues in the CDR3. The V end lost 0 bases, the J end lost 0 bases, and 9 bases lay between the germline ends. CDR3 loop: CASSLAGGVNTEAFF. Here the CDR3 DNA reads TGCGCCAGCAGCTTGGCCGGGGGGGTGAACACTGAAGCTTTCTTT. Full variable domain (remainder filled in from reference TRBV5-1 and TRBJ1-1): KAGVTQTPRYLIKTRGQQVTLSCSPISGHRSVSWYQQTPGQGLQFLFEYFSETQRNKGNFPGRFSGRQFSNSRSEMNVSTLELGDSALYLCASSLAGGVNTEAFFGQGTRLTVV.

This clonotype was detected only a few times. The chain uses TRBV10-3 and TRBJ1-5, with a possible D match to TRBD1 (6 bases). This CDR3 is built from 15 residues. From germline, CDR1 is ENHRY and CDR2 SYGVKD. Trimming took off 3 bases at V and 5 bases at J, with 14 bases between the two ends. The CDR3 coding sequence is TGTGCCATCAGTGACTGGGGGGACAAGGATCAGCCCCAGCATTTT. It encodes CAISDWGDKDQPQHF.

The rearrangement joins TRBV2 to TRBJ2-7, with 9 bases identical to TRBD1. V was clipped by 5 bases and J by 3 bases; unmatched bases: 5. CDR1 is SNHLY and CDR2 is FYNNEI in the germline V gene. The CDR3 consists of 14 residues. The CDR3 DNA reads as TGTGCCAGCAGTTACGACAGGGGGGACTACGAGCAGTACTTC. This sequence encodes CASSYDRGDYEQYF.

This clonotype has only one observation. The chain links TRBV7-6 to TRBJ2-7; possible D gene TRBD2, 5 bases. The CDR3 runs to 14 residues. V was shortened by 3 bases and J by 4 bases, with 13 bases between the two germline ends. Per germline, CDR1 SGHVS and CDR2 FNYEAQ. The DNA for the CDR3 is TGTGCCAGCAGCTTGGGCGTCGGGGTGTACGAGCAGTACTTC. Amino acid sequence: CASSLGVGVYEQYF.

Concerning this clonotype itself: One base away lies a much larger clone, so this may be a sequencing read error. V is TRBV2 and J is TRBJ1-5, with D possibly matching TRBD1 (5 bases). This CDR3 region has 13 residues. Germline V gene sequence: CDR1 SNHLY, CDR2 FYNNEI. V was cut by 6 bases and J by 5 bases, with 11 bases left in between. CDR3 protein: CASSRDNDQPQHF. The CDR3 nucleotides are TGTGCCAGCAGCAGGGATAACGATCAGCCCCAGCATTTT.